This TCR beta chain comes out of a study of blood T cell repertoires in COVID-19. Original methodology: By means of reference gene primer amplification, nucleated cell counts were estimated. Using immunoSEQ multiplex PCR, the repertoire was profiled, and TCRdb retains in-frame clones only, with some absent. From that table come the V and J calls and clone size; the DNA was used to work out D and trimming. Of 100,000 to 150,000 clones in the sample, approximately 71% were seen once. There are 14 residues in the CDR3. V shed 4 bases and J 7 bases; nucleotides not matched to a gene: 10. Germline CDR1 is LGHDT and CDR2 is YNNKEL (reference sequence).

The TCR sequence derives from a woman aged 70 to 79 with acute or convalescent COVID-19. Sequencing was performed on peripheral blood. This chain connects TRBV3-1 (or the pseudogene TRBV3-2) to TRBJ2-7, with 7 bases that match TRBD2. This CDR3 reads CASSRPGEGREQYF. The CDR3 DNA sequence: TGTGCCAGCAGCCGTCCCGGGGAGGGGCGGGAGCAGTACTTC.